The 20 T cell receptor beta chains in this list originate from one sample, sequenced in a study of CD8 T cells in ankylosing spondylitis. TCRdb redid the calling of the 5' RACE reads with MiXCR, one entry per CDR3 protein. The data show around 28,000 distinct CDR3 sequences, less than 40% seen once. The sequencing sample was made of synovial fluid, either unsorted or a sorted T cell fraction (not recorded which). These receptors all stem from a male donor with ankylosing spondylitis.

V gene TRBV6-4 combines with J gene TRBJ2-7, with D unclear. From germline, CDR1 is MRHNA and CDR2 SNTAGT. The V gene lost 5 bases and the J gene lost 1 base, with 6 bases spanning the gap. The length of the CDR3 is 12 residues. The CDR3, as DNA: TGTGCCAGCAGTAGACCATCCTACGAGCAGTACGTC. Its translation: CASSRPSYEQYV.

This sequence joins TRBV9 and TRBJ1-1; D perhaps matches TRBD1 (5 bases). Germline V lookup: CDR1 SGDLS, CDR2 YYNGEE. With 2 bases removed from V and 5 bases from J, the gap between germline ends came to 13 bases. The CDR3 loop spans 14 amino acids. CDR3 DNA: TGTGCCAGCAGCGTTATGGGGGTTGGGACTGAAGCTTTCTTT. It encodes CASSVMGVGTEAFF.

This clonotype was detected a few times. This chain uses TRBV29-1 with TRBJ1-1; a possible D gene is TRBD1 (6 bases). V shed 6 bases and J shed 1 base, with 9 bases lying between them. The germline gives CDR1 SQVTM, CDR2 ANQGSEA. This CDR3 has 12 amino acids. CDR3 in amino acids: CSVRGGNTEAFF. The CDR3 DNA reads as TGCAGCGTCAGGGGTGGGAACACTGAAGCTTTCTTT.

The CDR3 protein is CASSLDGTCLQQYF. The CDR3 DNA follows: TGCGCCAGCAGCTTGGACGGGACCTGCCTCCAGCAGTACTTC. The chain has TRBV5-1 and TRBJ2-7; D is perhaps TRBD1 or TRBD2 (5 bases each). Per germline, CDR1 SGHRS and CDR2 YFSETQ. The CDR3 has 14 amino acids. Between the trimmed V and J ends, which lost 0 bases and 8 bases, there was a span of 15 bases.

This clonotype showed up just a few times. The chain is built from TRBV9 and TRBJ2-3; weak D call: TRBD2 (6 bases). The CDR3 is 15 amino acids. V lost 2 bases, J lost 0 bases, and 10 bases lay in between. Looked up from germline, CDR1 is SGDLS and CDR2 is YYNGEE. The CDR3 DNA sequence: TGTGCCAGCAGCGTCAGAACTAGCAGCACAGATACGCAGTATTTT. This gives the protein CASSVRTSSTDTQYF.

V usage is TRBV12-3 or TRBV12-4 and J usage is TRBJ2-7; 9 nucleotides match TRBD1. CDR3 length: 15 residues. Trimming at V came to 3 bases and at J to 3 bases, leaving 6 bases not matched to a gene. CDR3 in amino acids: CASSFPLGQGYEQYF. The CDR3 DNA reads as TGTGCCAGCAGTTTTCCCTTGGGACAGGGCTACGAGCAGTACTTC.

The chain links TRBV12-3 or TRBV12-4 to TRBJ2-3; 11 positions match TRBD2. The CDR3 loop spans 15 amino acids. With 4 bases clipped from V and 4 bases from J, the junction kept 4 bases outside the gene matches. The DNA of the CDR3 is TGTGCCAGCAGTTCAACTAGCGGGAGACCAGATACGCAGTATTTT. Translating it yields CASSSTSGRPDTQYF.

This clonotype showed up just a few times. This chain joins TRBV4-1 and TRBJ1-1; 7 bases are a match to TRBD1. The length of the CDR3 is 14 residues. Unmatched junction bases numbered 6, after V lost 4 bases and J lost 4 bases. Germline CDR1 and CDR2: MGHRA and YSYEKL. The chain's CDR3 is CASSPQGRSTEAFF. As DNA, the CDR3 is TGCGCCAGCAGCCCACAGGGGAGGTCCACTGAAGCTTTCTTT.

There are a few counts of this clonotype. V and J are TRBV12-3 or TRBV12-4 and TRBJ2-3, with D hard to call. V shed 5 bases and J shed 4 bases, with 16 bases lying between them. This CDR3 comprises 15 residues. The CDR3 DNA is TGTGCCAGCAGTCCCCGGTGGGTGCGGTCAGATACGCAGTATTTT. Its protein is CASSPRWVRSDTQYF.

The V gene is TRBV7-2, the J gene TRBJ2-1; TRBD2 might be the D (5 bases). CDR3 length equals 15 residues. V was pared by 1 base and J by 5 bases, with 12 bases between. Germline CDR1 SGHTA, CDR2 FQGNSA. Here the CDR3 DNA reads TGTGCCAGCAGCTTAGAGGGTGGGAGCAACAATGAGCAGTTCTTC. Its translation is CASSLEGGSNNEQFF.

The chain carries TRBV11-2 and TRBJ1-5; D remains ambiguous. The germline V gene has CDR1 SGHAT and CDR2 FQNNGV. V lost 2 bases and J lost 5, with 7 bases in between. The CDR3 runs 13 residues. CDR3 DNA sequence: TGTGCCAGCAGCTTATTTTCGGATCAGCCCCAGCATTTT. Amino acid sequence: CASSLFSDQPQHF.

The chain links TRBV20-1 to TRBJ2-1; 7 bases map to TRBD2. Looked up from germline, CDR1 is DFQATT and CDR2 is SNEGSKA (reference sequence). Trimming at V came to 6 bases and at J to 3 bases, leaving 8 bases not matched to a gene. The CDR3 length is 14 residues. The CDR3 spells CSAPAGRSYNEQFF. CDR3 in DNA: TGCAGTGCCCCGGCCGGGAGGAGCTACAATGAGCAGTTCTTC.

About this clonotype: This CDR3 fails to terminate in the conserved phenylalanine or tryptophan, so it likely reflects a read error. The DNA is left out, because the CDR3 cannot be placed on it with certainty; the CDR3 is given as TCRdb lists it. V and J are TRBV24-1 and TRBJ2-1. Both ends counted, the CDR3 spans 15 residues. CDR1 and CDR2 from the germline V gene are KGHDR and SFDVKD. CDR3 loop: CATSDLDSSYNEECG.

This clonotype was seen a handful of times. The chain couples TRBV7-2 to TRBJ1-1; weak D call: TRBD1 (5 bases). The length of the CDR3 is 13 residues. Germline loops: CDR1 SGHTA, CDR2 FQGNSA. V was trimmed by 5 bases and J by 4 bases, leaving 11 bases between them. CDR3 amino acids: CASSAGEITEAFF. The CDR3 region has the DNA TGTGCCAGCAGCGCGGGGGAGATCACTGAAGCTTTCTTT.

This chain's CDR3 is CASSPGQGIHQPQHF. The CDR3 DNA is TGCGCCAGCAGCCCCGGACAGGGCATTCATCAGCCCCAGCATTTT. This rearrangement joins TRBV5-1 to TRBJ1-5; 8 nucleotides agree with TRBD1. With V trimmed by 4 bases and J by 5 bases, 8 bases remained unmatched. Germline CDR1 SGHRS, CDR2 YFSETQ. CDR3 length: 15 amino acids. The full variable domain, with the rest looked up from reference TRBV5-1 and TRBJ1-5, is KAGVTQTPRYLIKTRGQQVTLSCSPISGHRSVSWYQQTPGQGLQFLFEYFSETQRNKGNFPGRFSGRQFSNSRSEMNVSTLELGDSALYLCASSPGQGIHQPQHFGDGTRLSIL.

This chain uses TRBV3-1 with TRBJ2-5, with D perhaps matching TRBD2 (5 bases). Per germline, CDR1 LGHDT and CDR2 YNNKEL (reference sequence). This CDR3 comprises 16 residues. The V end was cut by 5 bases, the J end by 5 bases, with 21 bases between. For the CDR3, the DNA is TGTGCCAGCAGCTCGGTCAGAGGGAGAGTTCGCGAGACCCAGTACTTC. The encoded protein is CASSSVRGRVRETQYF.

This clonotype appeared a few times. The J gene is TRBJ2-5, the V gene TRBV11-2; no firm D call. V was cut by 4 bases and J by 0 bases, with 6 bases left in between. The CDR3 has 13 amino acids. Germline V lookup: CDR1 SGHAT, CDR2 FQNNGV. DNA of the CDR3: TGTGCCAGCAGCTCGTGGGACCAAGAGACCCAGTACTTC. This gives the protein CASSSWDQETQYF.

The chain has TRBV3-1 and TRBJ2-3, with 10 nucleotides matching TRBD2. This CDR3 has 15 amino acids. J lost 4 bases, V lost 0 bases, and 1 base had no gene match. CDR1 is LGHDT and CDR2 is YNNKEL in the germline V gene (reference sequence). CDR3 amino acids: CASSQDLAGADTQYF. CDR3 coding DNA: TGTGCCAGCAGCCAAGATCTAGCGGGAGCAGATACGCAGTATTTT.

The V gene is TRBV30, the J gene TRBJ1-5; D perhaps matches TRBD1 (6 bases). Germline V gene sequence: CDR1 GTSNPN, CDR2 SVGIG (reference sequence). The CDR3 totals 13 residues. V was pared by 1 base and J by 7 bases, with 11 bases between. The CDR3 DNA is TGTGCCTGGAGTGAGGACAGCCGGCAGCCCCAGCATTTT. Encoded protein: CAWSEDSRQPQHF.

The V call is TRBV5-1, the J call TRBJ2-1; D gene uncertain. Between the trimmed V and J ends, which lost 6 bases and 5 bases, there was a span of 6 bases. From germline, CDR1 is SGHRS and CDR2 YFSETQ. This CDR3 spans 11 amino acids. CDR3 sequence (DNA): TGCGCCAGCATCGACAACAATGAGCAGTTCTTC. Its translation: CASIDNNEQFF.